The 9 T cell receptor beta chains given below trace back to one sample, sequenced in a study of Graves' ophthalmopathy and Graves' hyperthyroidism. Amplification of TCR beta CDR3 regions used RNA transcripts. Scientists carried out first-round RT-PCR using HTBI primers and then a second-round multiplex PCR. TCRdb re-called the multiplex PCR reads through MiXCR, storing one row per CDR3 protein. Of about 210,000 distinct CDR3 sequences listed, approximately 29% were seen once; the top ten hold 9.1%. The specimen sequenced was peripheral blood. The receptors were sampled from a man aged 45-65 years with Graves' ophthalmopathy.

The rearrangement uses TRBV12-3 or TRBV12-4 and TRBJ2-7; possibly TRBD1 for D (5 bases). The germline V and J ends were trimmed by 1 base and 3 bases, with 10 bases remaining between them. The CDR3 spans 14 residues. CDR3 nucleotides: TGTGCCAGCAGTTTAGGGTTCCAGGGCTACGAGCAGTACTTC. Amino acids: CASSLGFQGYEQYF.

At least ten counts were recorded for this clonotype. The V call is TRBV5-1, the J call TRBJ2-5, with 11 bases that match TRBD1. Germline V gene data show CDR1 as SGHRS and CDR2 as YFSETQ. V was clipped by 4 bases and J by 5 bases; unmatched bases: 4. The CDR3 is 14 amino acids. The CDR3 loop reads CASSPGTGGETQYF. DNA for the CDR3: TGCGCCAGCAGCCCAGGGACAGGGGGGGAGACCCAGTACTTC.

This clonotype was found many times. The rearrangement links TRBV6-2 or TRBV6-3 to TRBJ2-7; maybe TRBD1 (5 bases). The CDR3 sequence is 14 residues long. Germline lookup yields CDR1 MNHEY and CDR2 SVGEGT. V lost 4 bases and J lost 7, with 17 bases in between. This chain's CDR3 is CASSSRQGGSEQYF. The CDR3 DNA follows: TGTGCCAGCAGTTCCCGGCAGGGTGGGTCGGAGCAGTACTTC.

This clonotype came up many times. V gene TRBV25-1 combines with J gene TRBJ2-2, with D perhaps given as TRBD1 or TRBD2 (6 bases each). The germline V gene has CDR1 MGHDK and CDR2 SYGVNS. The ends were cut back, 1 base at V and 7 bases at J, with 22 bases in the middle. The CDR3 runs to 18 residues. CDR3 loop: CASSESFSRRGEVGELFF. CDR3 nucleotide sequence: TGTGCCAGCAGTGAATCCTTTAGTAGGAGGGGGGAAGTCGGGGAGCTGTTTTTT. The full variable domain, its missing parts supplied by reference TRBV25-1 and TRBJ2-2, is EADIYQTPRYLVIGTGKKITLECSQTMGHDKMYWYQQDPGMELHLIHYSYGVNSTEKGDLSSESTVSRIRTEHFPLTLESARPSHTSQYLCASSESFSRRGEVGELFFGEGSRLTVL.

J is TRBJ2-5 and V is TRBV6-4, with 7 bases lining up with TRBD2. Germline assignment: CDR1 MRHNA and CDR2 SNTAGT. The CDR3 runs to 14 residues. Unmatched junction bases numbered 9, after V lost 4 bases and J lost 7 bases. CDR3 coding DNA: TGTGCCAGCAGTGCCGGACTAGGCGAAGGGACCCAGTACTTC. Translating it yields CASSAGLGEGTQYF.

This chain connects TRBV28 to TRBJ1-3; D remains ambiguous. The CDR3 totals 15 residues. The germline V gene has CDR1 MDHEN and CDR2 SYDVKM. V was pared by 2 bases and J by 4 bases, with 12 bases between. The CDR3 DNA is TGTGCCAGCAGTTTACCGGCAGCTTCGGGAAACACCATATATTTT. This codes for CASSLPAASGNTIYF.

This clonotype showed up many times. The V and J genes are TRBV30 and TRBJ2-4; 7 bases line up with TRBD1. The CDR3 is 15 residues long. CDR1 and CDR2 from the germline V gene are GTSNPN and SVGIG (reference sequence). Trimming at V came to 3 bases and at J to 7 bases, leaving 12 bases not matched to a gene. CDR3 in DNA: TGTGCCTGGAGCAGGGTTGACAGGGTCGCGAACATTCAGTACTTC. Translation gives CAWSRVDRVANIQYF.

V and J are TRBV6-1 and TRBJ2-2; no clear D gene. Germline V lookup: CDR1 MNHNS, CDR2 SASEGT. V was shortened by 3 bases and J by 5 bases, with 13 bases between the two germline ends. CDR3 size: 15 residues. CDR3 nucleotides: TGTGCCAGCAGTGATTTCAGCCTCGGGACCGGGGAGCTGTTTTTT. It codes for CASSDFSLGTGELFF.

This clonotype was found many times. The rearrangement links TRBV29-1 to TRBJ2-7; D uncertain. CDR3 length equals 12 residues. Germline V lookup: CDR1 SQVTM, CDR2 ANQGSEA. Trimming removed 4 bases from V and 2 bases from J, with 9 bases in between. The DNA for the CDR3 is TGCAGCGTTGTTGGCTACACCTACGAGCAGTACTTC. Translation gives CSVVGYTYEQYF.